This T cell receptor beta chain was captured in a study of blood T cell repertoires in COVID-19. Turning to the study itself: Samples came from the United States, Italy and Spain, spanning acute and convalescent COVID-19. PBMCs, B-cell-depleted T cells, or T cells were the source of the cDNA or gDNA that made up the material.

The germline V gene has CDR1 GTSNPN and CDR2 SVGIG (reference sequence). V shed 5 bases and J 8 bases; nucleotides not matched to a gene: 10. The CDR3 length is 15 residues. Original processing methods: Researchers report that nucleated cell counts were estimated from reference gene primer amplification. The data were produced by immunoSEQ multiplex PCR, yet TCRdb's version contains in-frame clones alone and is incomplete. V and J calls and clone size are those listed in that table; D and trimming were worked out from the DNA. The table shows approximately 76,000 clones, with around nine tenths occurring only once.

The source material was peripheral blood. The source is a woman aged 55-70 years with acute or convalescent COVID-19. This chain connects TRBV30 to TRBJ2-3; 13 positions agree with TRBD2. The CDR3, as DNA: TGTGCCTGGGGAGGACTAGCGGGGGCCCCCCGTACGCAGTATTTT. Its translation: CAWGGLAGAPRTQYF. Complete variable domain (other parts from reference TRBV30 and TRBJ2-3): SQTIHQWPATLVQPVGSPLSLECTVEGTSNPNLYWYRQAAGRGLQLLFYSVGIGQISSEVPQNLSASRPQDRQFILSSKKLLLSDSGFYLCAWGGLAGAPRTQYFGPGTRLTVL.